The 9 T cell receptor beta chains in this list originate from one sample, sequenced in a study of Graves' ophthalmopathy and Graves' hyperthyroidism. RNA transcripts served as template for amplifying TCR beta CDR3 sequences. First-round RT-PCR relied on HTBI primers, and a second-round multiplex PCR came next. MiXCR, applied by TCRdb to the multiplex PCR reads, yields one record per CDR3 protein. The table shows about 200,000 distinct CDR3 sequences, with around 28% occurring only once. The sequenced sample was peripheral blood. These receptors came from a man between 50 and 59 years old with Graves' ophthalmopathy.

Ten or more counts support this clonotype. CDR3: CSDRDRNTGELFF. The CDR3 bases are TGCAGCGACCGGGACAGAAACACCGGGGAGCTGTTTTTT. The V call is TRBV29-1, the J call TRBJ2-2; TRBD1 aligns across 7 bases. This CDR3 region has 13 residues. Per the germline V gene, CDR1 is SQVTM and CDR2 is ANQGSEA. V lost 7 bases to trimming and J lost 2 bases; unmatched junction nucleotides: 4.

There are many counts of this clonotype. This rearrangement joins TRBV20-1 to TRBJ2-5, with 12 bases that match TRBD2. Trimming at V came to 5 bases and at J to 1 base, leaving 8 bases not matched to a gene. Looked up from germline, CDR1 is DFQATT and CDR2 is SNEGSKA (reference sequence). There are 16 residues in the CDR3. The CDR3 loop reads CSAGSGLAGTQETQYF. The CDR3, as DNA: TGCAGTGCTGGGTCCGGACTAGCGGGGACCCAAGAGACCCAGTACTTC.

A word on this clonotype: This clone may be a read error of a much larger clone one base away. The genes are TRBV4-1 and TRBJ2-5, with D perhaps TRBD1 or TRBD2 (6 bases each). Trimming took off 3 bases at V and 9 bases at J, with 23 bases between the two ends. The CDR3 contains 16 residues. Germline V lookup: CDR1 MGHRA, CDR2 YSYEKL. The DNA of the CDR3 is TGCGCCAGCAGCCATGTAGGCGGACAGATTGGGGAGGCCCAGTACTTC. Its translation: CASSHVGGQIGEAQYF.

This chain links TRBV6-1 with TRBJ1-5; weak D call: TRBD1 (5 bases). The germline gives CDR1 MNHNS, CDR2 SASEGT. V was clipped by 6 bases and J by 6 bases, with 18 bases between them. The CDR3 totals 15 residues. The CDR3 nucleotides are TGTGCCAGCAGACCCGTCGGGGACTCGGGTCAGCCCCAGCATTTT. Protein sequence: CASRPVGDSGQPQHF.

About this clonotype: Sequence at one end of the junction differs from germline and may be a read error. The chain recombines TRBV29-1 with TRBJ2-7; 10 nucleotides match TRBD1. Germline V gene data show CDR1 as SQVTM and CDR2 as ANQGSEA. The CDR3 has 14 residues. DNA for the CDR3: TGCAGCGTTGACTCCAGGGACAGGGGAGCCGAGCAGCACTTC. Translating it yields CSVDSRDRGAEQHF.

This clonotype was observed many times. The chain has TRBV6-1 and TRBJ1-2; D gene ambiguous. This CDR3 spans 14 amino acids. V was pared by 5 bases and J by 4 bases, with 14 bases between. Germline V lookup: CDR1 MNHNS, CDR2 SASEGT. The CDR3 sequence is CASSPRSQLYGYTF. The CDR3 nucleotides are TGTGCCAGCAGTCCCCGCTCTCAACTCTATGGCTACACCTTC.

This clonotype was found many times. V is TRBV30 and J is TRBJ2-5; perhaps TRBD2 as D (6 bases). CDR1 is GTSNPN, CDR2 SVGIG, per germline (reference sequence). Trimming pared 2 bases from V and 0 bases from J, leaving 16 bases between. CDR3 length equals 16 residues. This CDR3 reads CAWSPGTWGDQETQYF. The CDR3 bases are TGTGCCTGGAGTCCCGGGACTTGGGGGGACCAAGAGACCCAGTACTTC.

This clonotype was picked up many times. V and J are TRBV30 and TRBJ2-6, with no clear D. Deletions cut 0 bases from V and 0 bases from J, with 3 bases between. There are 14 residues in the CDR3. Germline V lookup: CDR1 GTSNPN, CDR2 SVGIG (reference sequence). CDR3 DNA sequence: TGTGCCTGGAGTGTGAGCTCTGGGGCCAACGTCCTGACTTTC. Protein sequence: CAWSVSSGANVLTF.

This clonotype was observed at least ten times. Germline and junction disagree at one end, which may indicate a read error. The chain links TRBV9 to TRBJ1-1, with a weak D call TRBD1 (6 bases). Looked up from germline, CDR1 is SGDLS and CDR2 is YYNGEE. The CDR3 covers 13 residues. This chain's CDR3 is CASSPTGNAEAFF. In DNA form, the CDR3 reads TGTGCCAGCAGCCCAACAGGGAACGCTGAAGCTTTCTTT. The whole variable domain, remainder taken from reference TRBV9 and TRBJ1-1, is DSGVTQTPKHLITATGQRVTLRCSPRSGDLSVYWYQQSLDQGLQFLIQYYNGEERAKGNILERFSAQQFPDLHSELNLSSLELGDSALYFCASSPTGNAEAFFGQGTRLTVV.